The next 14 T cell receptor beta chains were all read from a single sample in a study of early T cells in non-severe SARS-CoV-2 infection. TCRdb processed the 5' RACE reads anew with MiXCR; each CDR3 protein has one entry. The table lists about 57,000 distinct CDR3 sequences, roughly 10% of them singletons, with 8.6% in the top ten. The sequencing input was whole blood. The receptors derive from an adult who was a healthcare worker with PCR-confirmed SARS-CoV-2 infection or an uninfected control (not recorded which).

This clonotype was observed many times. The genes are TRBV2 and TRBJ2-2; possible D gene TRBD2, 5 bases. With 7 bases removed from V and 6 bases from J, the gap between germline ends came to 18 bases. Germline V CDR1 and CDR2: SNHLY, FYNNEI. The CDR3 spans 15 residues. In nucleotides, the CDR3 is TGTGCCAGCATGTCTTTTTTTCCGGGGTCCGGGGAGCTGTTTTTT. It codes for CASMSFFPGSGELFF. The complete variable domain, with remaining parts taken from reference TRBV2 and TRBJ2-2, reads EPEVTQTPSHQVTQMGQEVILRCVPISNHLYFYWYRQILGQKVEFLVSFYNNEISEKSEIFDDQFSVERPDGSNFTLKIRSTKLEDSAMYFCASMSFFPGSGELFFGEGSRLTVL.

This clonotype has a handful of counts. V is TRBV10-3 and J is TRBJ2-3; 10 bases fit TRBD1. Unmatched junction bases numbered 5, after V lost 4 bases and J lost 4 bases. Germline V lookup: CDR1 ENHRY, CDR2 SYGVKD. The CDR3 is made up of 15 amino acids. As DNA, the CDR3 is TGTGCCATCAGTGGAGGAGGGACAGGGGCAGATACGCAGTATTTT. As protein: CAISGGGTGADTQYF.

This chain links TRBV4-2 with TRBJ1-1; no definite D call. CDR1 is LGHNA and CDR2 is YNFKEQ in the germline V gene. V lost 9 bases and J 0 bases, leaving 11 bases between the germline ends. This CDR3 is built from 13 residues. The CDR3 loop reads CASKQHLNTEAFF. The CDR3 DNA reads as TGTGCCAGTAAACAGCATCTGAACACTGAAGCTTTCTTT.

This clonotype has at least ten counts. This chain uses TRBV30 with TRBJ2-7; TRBD1 matches at 8 bases. This CDR3 is built from 15 residues. V was pared by 0 bases and J by 6 bases, with 10 bases of the junction left unmatched. The germline CDR1 and CDR2 sequences are GTSNPN and SVGIG (reference sequence). The DNA of the CDR3 is TGTGCCTGGAGTGTGAAAATCAGGGGGCTTGTCGAGCAGTACTTC. The encoded protein is CAWSVKIRGLVEQYF.

The sample holds a few counts of this clonotype. The V gene is TRBV9, the J gene TRBJ1-3, with D possibly being TRBD1 (6 bases). Germline values: CDR1 SGDLS, CDR2 YYNGEE. This CDR3 region has 16 residues. V was cut by 0 bases and J by 0 bases, with 10 bases left in between. The CDR3 sequence is CASSVAGTTSGNTIYF. The CDR3 DNA follows: TGTGCCAGCAGCGTAGCTGGGACAACCTCTGGAAACACCATATATTTT.

In its sample, this clonotype was seen a few times. This chain connects TRBV5-6 to TRBJ2-1, with D possibly TRBD2 on 6 matching bases. CDR1 SGHDT and CDR2 YYEEEE come from the germline V gene. V lost 6 bases and J lost 12, with 16 bases in between. The CDR3 extends over 12 amino acids. CDR3 region: CASTTAGLPQFF. The CDR3 DNA follows: TGTGCCAGCACTACCGCGGGGCTACCGCAGTTCTTC.

There are many counts of this clonotype. The rearrangement links TRBV7-9 to TRBJ2-3, with 7 bases aligning to TRBD1. Trimming cost V 4 bases and J 0 bases; bases outside gene matches: 4. CDR3 length equals 15 residues. Germline V gene lookup returns CDR1 SEHNR and CDR2 FQNEAQ (reference sequence). The CDR3 loop reads CASSSTGISTDTQYF. The CDR3 DNA reads TGTGCCAGCAGCTCGACAGGGATTAGCACAGATACGCAGTATTTT.

This clonotype occurred a few times. The chain couples TRBV4-1 to TRBJ1-6, with D uncertain. This CDR3 is built from 13 residues. V was shortened by 1 base and J by 7 bases, with 5 bases between the two germline ends. Germline V gene data show CDR1 as MGHRA and CDR2 as YSYEKL. As DNA, the CDR3 is TGCGCCAGCAGCCAAGTCAGGAATTCACCCCTCCACTTT. Translation: CASSQVRNSPLHF.

This clonotype was seen ten or more times. The chain recombines TRBV4-2 with TRBJ2-3, with TRBD1 as a possible D gene (8 bases). The V end was cut by 0 bases, the J end by 2 bases, with 18 bases between. This CDR3 region has 18 residues. The germline gives CDR1 LGHNA, CDR2 YNFKEQ. The CDR3 DNA sequence: TGTGCCAGCAGCCAAGATCAGGGGGCGGGAGCCTTCACAGATACGCAGTATTTT. It specifies CASSQDQGAGAFTDTQYF.

Details on this clonotype: Since a much larger clone is just one base distant, this may be a read error. This sequence joins TRBV11-3 and TRBJ2-1; D unresolved. The CDR3 spans 13 residues. Germline V CDR1 and CDR2: SGHNT, YENEEA. CDR3 sequence: CAGSPNRYNEQFF. The DNA for the CDR3 is TGTGCCGGCAGCCCCAATAGGTACAATGAGCAGTTCTTC.

In this sample, this clonotype turned up a few times. This chain uses TRBV5-5 with TRBJ1-1; D gene uncertain. Trimming left V 2 bases short and J 4 bases short, with 9 bases between. Per germline, CDR1 SGHKS and CDR2 YYEKEE (reference sequence). The CDR3 consists of 13 residues. The CDR3 sequence: CASSLWWSTEAFF. The DNA for the CDR3 is TGTGCCAGCAGCTTATGGTGGAGCACTGAAGCTTTCTTT.

The V gene is TRBV27, the J gene TRBJ2-7; perhaps TRBD1 as D (6 bases). Germline values: CDR1 MNHEY, CDR2 SMNVEV (reference sequence). The V end lost 5 bases, the J end lost 0 bases, and 11 bases lay between the germline ends. The CDR3 totals 14 residues. The CDR3 loop reads CASSTTGFSYEQYF. In DNA form, the CDR3 reads TGTGCCAGCAGTACGACAGGTTTCTCCTACGAGCAGTACTTC.

This clonotype was found many times. The V and J genes are TRBV29-1 and TRBJ1-1; D is undetermined. Germline V CDR1 and CDR2: SQVTM, ANQGSEA. The germline V and J ends were trimmed by 4 bases and 1 base, with 16 bases remaining between them. The CDR3 consists of 15 residues. CDR3 nucleotides: TGCAGCGTTGCCGGGCCCTTGGAGGGGAACACTGAAGCTTTCTTT. Translated, it gives CSVAGPLEGNTEAFF.

The table lists this clonotype with many counts. The chain couples TRBV6-2 or TRBV6-3 to TRBJ2-7, with unresolved D. The CDR3 spans 12 residues. Germline V CDR1 and CDR2: MNHEY, SVGEGT. Trimming took 6 bases from V and 4 from J, leaving 10 bases between them. CDR3 amino acids: CASRDPGYEQYF. CDR3 DNA sequence: TGTGCCAGCAGGGACCCAGGTTACGAGCAGTACTTC.